Included here is one T cell receptor beta chain sequence, with context. 60 Vbeta and 13 Jbeta primers were used in PCR. In the original processing: Unique TCR beta chains totaled about 73 million in a later count, with roughly 11 million of them shared. Repertoires were generated with immunoSEQ multiplex PCR, while TCRdb's copy carries only in-frame clones and drops some. The V and J calls and clone size come from that table; D and trimming were worked out from the DNA. The sample consists of over 85,000 clones, around 87% of them appearing once. The sample is drawn from a study of cytomegalovirus exposure and HLA in healthy donors. CDR3 size: 15 residues. CDR1 and CDR2 from the germline V gene are SNHLY and FYNNEI. With V trimmed by 5 bases and J by 3 bases, 5 bases remained unmatched.

The genes are TRBV2 and TRBJ2-7; 12 nucleotides align to TRBD2. This receptor was obtained from a man in his forties in good health and CMV-seronegative. Sequencing was done on a sample of PBMCs. The CDR3 is CASSKLAGGLYEQYF. In DNA, the CDR3 is TGTGCCAGCAGTAAACTAGCGGGGGGTCTCTACGAGCAGTACTTC.